This TCR beta chain was captured in a study of blood T cell repertoires in COVID-19 (dated by TCRdb to 2020 to 2021). In terms of the full investigation: Samples covering the acute and convalescent phases of COVID-19 were provided by collaborators in the United States, Italy and Spain. Nearly every sample came with metadata listing a de-identified subject ID, COVID-19 status, age in years and sex. Samples were obtained from the ongoing ImmuneRACE study (first 160 participants) and from about 1,300 subjects provided by 6 global collaborators. HLA class I and class II types, where available, came from metadata supplied by the sample provider rather than from assay-based typing. Subjects who had been exposed to COVID-19, were actively infected with it, or had recovered from it provided the deeply sampled blood TCRbeta repertoires that made up the dataset. The repertoires were made available in a free public database intended to serve as a resource for research on the immune response to SARS-CoV-2. The prospective study material was composed of cDNA or gDNA derived from T cells, B-cell-depleted T cells, or PBMCs.

With respect to this clone: Its cognate antigen has yet to be identified. Base qualities are not provided; no much larger clone lies one nucleotide away.

Overall study outcomes, separate from this receptor: The quantity of clinical and demographic metadata differed by source and by participant and was supplied without curation.

The immunoSEQ Assay, a bias-controlled multiplex PCR, was used to amplify TCRbeta CDR3 regions from genomic DNA. The original methods were these. The number of nucleated cells in each sample was estimated by amplification of reference gene primers within the assay. To quantify the absolute abundance of each unique TCRbeta CDR3 rearrangement, sequence reads were collapsed and filtered. For each sample, productive Simpson clonality was calculated as the square root of Simpson's diversity index across productive rearrangements. The table was pulled from immuneACCESS by TCRdb, which kept in-frame rearrangements only. Such tables lose some clones; where checked, under half of the loss comes from unresolved V genes, and the rest has no known cause. That table supplies the V and J calls and clone size; D and trimming were determined from the DNA. The sample table shows over 200,000 clones, and roughly 87% are seen once. Of the sample, more than 10% is held by the ten largest clones.

CDR1 SGHRS and CDR2 YFSETQ were looked up in the germline V gene. A distance of 24 bases separates the germline ends of V and J, which lose 3 bases and 8 bases respectively. The CDR3 starts with the cysteine, ends with the phenylalanine, and has 17 residues. Here the CDR3 DNA is all that survives: 51 bases in frame from base 1. In the prospective study, participants were roughly 18 to 100 years old, resided in about two dozen geographic areas of the United States, and were enrolled through a virtual design. In the prospective study, participants were assigned to cohorts based on the clinical history participants reported in a screening survey and a study questionnaire. Recovered participants in ImmuneRACE Cohort 3 were defined as having two consecutive negative NP/OP PCR tests, clearance from a healthcare professional, or resolution of symptoms. In the prospective study, mobile phlebotomists collected whole blood, serum and a nasopharyngeal or oropharyngeal swab from each participant. Prospective study participants could optionally give additional blood draws and questionnaires over an approximately 2-month period. Prospective study blood samples were shipped either frozen or at room temperature before DNA extraction.

Sequences were obtained from PBMCs or T cells enriched from blood (not recorded which). The receptor chain draws on TRBV5-1 and TRBJ2-1; 7 matching bases give a weak D call of TRBD1. The clonotype originates from a man aged 30 to 45 who had recovered from COVID-19. The bases are TGCGCCAGCAGCTGGGACCCCCTTAGGGGGCGCGGGGATGAGCAGTTCTTC. This translates into CASSWDPLRGRGDEQFF.